Listed below are T cell receptor beta chains from one sample, sequenced in a study of PD-1 blockade in classical Hodgkin lymphoma. Libraries were prepared by immunoSEQ multiplex PCR; TCRdb keeps only in-frame clonotypes and omits some of them. The sample has roughly 96,000 clones, roughly 91% seen once. The sample in question was peripheral blood mononuclear cells (PBMCs), obtained before the fourth cycle of nivolumab. Receptors originate from a human donor with classical Hodgkin lymphoma. CDR3s include the opening cysteine and the closing phenylalanine or tryptophan. The D gene is left open where the match is weak. Rows may omit the clone size; those that give it use once, few, many or a size class.

>.|TRBV12-5|TRBJ2-1|.
TGTGCTAGTGGTTTGTACCTAGATGTTGTTCACAATGAGCAGTTCTTC
CASGLYLDVVHNEQFF
>.|TRBV2|TRBJ2-3|.
TGTGCCAGCACCGGAGACACAGATACGCAGTATTTT
CASTGDTDTQYF
>TRBD2|TRBV19|TRBJ2-3|.
TGTGCCAGTAGGGCGGGGGGCACAGATACGCAGTATTTT
CASRAGGTDTQYF
>.|TRBV28|TRBJ1-4|.
TGTGCCAGCGGAGGTGAAAAACTGTTTTTT
CASGGEKLFF
>.|TRBV9|TRBJ2-7|.
TGTGCCAGCAGCGCCGGGACAGGAGGGGAGGGGGACGAGCAGTACTTC
CASSAGTGGEGDEQYF
>TRBD1|TRBV19|TRBJ1-2|once
TGTGCCAGTAGTTGGGCAGGGGGCGCAGTGGGGGGCTACACCTTC
CASSWAGGAVGGYTF
>.|TRBV28|TRBJ2-7|.
TGTGCCAGCAGTTTGGGGGACTCACGAGCTTACGAGCAGTACTTC
CASSLGDSRAYEQYF
>TRBD1|TRBV19|TRBJ2-1|.
TGTGCCAGTAGTAGTTCCGGGACAGGGTACAATGAGCAGTTCTTC
CASSSSGTGYNEQFF
>.|TRBV29-1|TRBJ2-7|.
TGCAGCGTTGGGATTTTCGGAACCAACTCGGAGCAGTACTTC
CSVGIFGTNSEQYF
>TRBD1|TRBV29-1|TRBJ2-7|.
TGCAGCGTTGTGCAGGGGGCGCCTCCCTACGAGCAGTACTTC
CSVVQGAPPYEQYF
>TRBD2|TRBV18|TRBJ2-1|.
TGTGCCAGCTCACCATGGCCCCGCTCGGGACTAGCGGTCAATGAGCAGTTCTTC
CASSPWPRSGLAVNEQFF
>.|TRBV10-3|TRBJ2-5|.
TGTGCCATCAGCCCAGACAGGTCTTTTCAAGAGACCCAGTACTTC
CAISPDRSFQETQYF
>TRBD1|TRBV30|TRBJ1-1|once
TGTGCCTGGAGCGTCCGGGACAGGGGGTTCGTCGCTGAAGCTTTCTTT
CAWSVRDRGFVAEAFF
>.|TRBV2|TRBJ1-6|.
TGTGCCAGCAGGGCAGGGGCCACCCTTAATAATTCACCCCTCCACTTT
CASRAGATLNNSPLHF
>.|TRBV30|TRBJ2-7|.
TGTGCCGGGTGGCGAGGCTCCTACGAGCAGTACTTC
CAGWRGSYEQYF
>TRBD1|TRBV30|TRBJ1-1|.
TGTGCCTGGAGTGGGACAGGAGACACTGAAGCTTTCTTT
CAWSGTGDTEAFF
>TRBD2|TRBV5-1|TRBJ2-1|.
TGCGCCAGCAGCACACCACCCACTCGACTAGCGGCCAGAACATACAATGAGCAGTTCTTC
CASSTPPTRLAARTYNEQFF
>.|TRBV6-1|TRBJ2-7|.
TGTGCCAGCAGTGAGGCCCCGGGACCCTACGAGCAGTACTTC
CASSEAPGPYEQYF
>.|TRBV5-1|TRBJ1-4|.
TGCGCCAGCAGCTTGACCACAGGGTCTGAAAAACTGTTTTTT
CASSLTTGSEKLFF
>.|TRBV5-6|TRBJ2-3|.
TGTGCCAGCAGCTTTTCAGGGCGACTATTAGATACGCAGTATTTT
CASSFSGRLLDTQYF
>.|TRBV27|TRBJ2-2|.
TGTGCCAGCAAATACTCGATTGGACCCGGGGAGCTGTTTTTT
CASKYSIGPGELFF
>.|TRBV14|TRBJ2-6|.
TGTGCCAGCAGCCAGACGGCCAACGTCCTGACTTTC
CASSQTANVLTF
>TRBD1|TRBV10-3|TRBJ2-5|.
TGTGCCATCAGTGACCCCGGGACAGGGGGGAGGAAGACCCAGTACTTC
CAISDPGTGGRKTQYF
>.|TRBV18|TRBJ2-2|once
TGTGCCAGCTCGACCTTCGGGAACACCGGGGAGCTGTTTTTT
CASSTFGNTGELFF
>.|TRBV28|TRBJ2-1|.
TGTGCCACCTCTCATTTTCGGGAAGTCTACAATGAGCAGTTCTTC
CATSHFREVYNEQFF
>.|TRBV19|TRBJ1-1|.
TGTGCCAGTAGTTCTTGGCCGAACACTGAAGCTTTCTTT
CASSSWPNTEAFF